Listed below are T cell receptor beta chains from one sample, sequenced in a study of T cell changes during pregnancy in multiple sclerosis. Assay: immunoSEQ multiplex PCR; the TCRdb copy retains only in-frame clones and omits some. The sample records approximately 47,000 clones, around 94% being singletons. This sample comprised CD4+ T cells from peripheral blood mononuclear cells, obtained in the first trimester of pregnancy. The receptors derive from a female donor with multiple sclerosis, enrolled in a pregnancy study. Each CDR3 is given without its conserved first and last residue. The D gene is left open where the match is weak.

CDR3 protein,D gene,V gene,J gene
ASSLSGNSPLH,NA,TRBV5-5,TRBJ1-6
ASSPSDRGPGYT,TRBD1,TRBV5-6,TRBJ1-2
ASSPPLQGSYNEQF,NA,TRBV19,TRBJ2-1
ASRDRPYGYT,NA,TRBV6-5,TRBJ1-2
ASSEQRGGSLETQY,TRBD2,TRBV6-1,TRBJ2-5
ASSIAGDNSPLH,NA,TRBV19,TRBJ1-6
ASSLTPGDTEAF,NA,TRBV7-9,TRBJ1-1
ASSSSGGGTTDTQY,TRBD2,TRBV13,TRBJ2-3
ASSLGQGFGYT,TRBD1,TRBV7-2,TRBJ1-2
ASSFRTDPIRQETQY,NA,TRBV27,TRBJ2-5
ASPPPGSGYNEQF,TRBD2,TRBV19,TRBJ2-1
ASRSDSSSYEQY,NA,TRBV2,TRBJ2-7
ASSLKGRGFPQETQY,NA,TRBV7-6,TRBJ2-5
ASSTLRDGANYGYT,NA,TRBV19,TRBJ1-2
ASSGGTGLTDTQY,TRBD1,TRBV10-2,TRBJ2-3
ASSLAGTYEQY,TRBD2,TRBV25-1,TRBJ2-7
ASSIRASGEKLF,NA,TRBV19,TRBJ1-4
SARGGGNEKLF,NA,TRBV29-1,TRBJ1-4
ASSVAGLATDTQY,NA,TRBV9,TRBJ2-3
ASSWGLAGGPDTQY,TRBD2,TRBV27,TRBJ2-3
ASLSGGAYNEQF,TRBD2,TRBV19,TRBJ2-1
ASSLGGQLSELF,TRBD1,TRBV5-1,TRBJ2-2
ASSALQSSMNTEAF,NA,TRBV9,TRBJ1-1
ASSTPGGTRTDTQY,TRBD2,TRBV19,TRBJ2-3
ASRPGTGKETQY,TRBD1,TRBV5-1,TRBJ2-5
ASSYRGNTEAF,NA,TRBV6-9,TRBJ1-1
ASSPGQGTNTEAF,TRBD1,TRBV6-5,TRBJ1-1
ASNNRGPTNTEAF,TRBD1,TRBV6-5,TRBJ1-1
ASSVEGLAGFTDTQY,TRBD2,TRBV9,TRBJ2-3
ASQQGYEQF,NA,TRBV6-5,TRBJ2-1
ASSLSLRGTDTQY,NA,TRBV5-1,TRBJ2-3
ASSHRGDTEAF,TRBD1,TRBV6-5,TRBJ1-1
ASSDQGAGGYT,NA,TRBV6-4,TRBJ1-2
ASGAGDYNSPLH,NA,TRBV5-1,TRBJ1-6
ASSLGTSGGSQETQY,TRBD2,TRBV5-1,TRBJ2-5
ASSDPDRGVGYRGYNEQF,TRBD1,TRBV6-1,TRBJ2-1
ASSPRDSLYNSPLH,TRBD1,TRBV18,TRBJ1-6
ASAKNSGSVEAF,NA,TRBV27,TRBJ1-1
SVGTRFSYEQY,NA,TRBV29-1,TRBJ2-7
ASSLAGGGATDTQY,NA,TRBV5-1,TRBJ2-3
ASSSQGSTGELF,NA,TRBV5-1,TRBJ2-2